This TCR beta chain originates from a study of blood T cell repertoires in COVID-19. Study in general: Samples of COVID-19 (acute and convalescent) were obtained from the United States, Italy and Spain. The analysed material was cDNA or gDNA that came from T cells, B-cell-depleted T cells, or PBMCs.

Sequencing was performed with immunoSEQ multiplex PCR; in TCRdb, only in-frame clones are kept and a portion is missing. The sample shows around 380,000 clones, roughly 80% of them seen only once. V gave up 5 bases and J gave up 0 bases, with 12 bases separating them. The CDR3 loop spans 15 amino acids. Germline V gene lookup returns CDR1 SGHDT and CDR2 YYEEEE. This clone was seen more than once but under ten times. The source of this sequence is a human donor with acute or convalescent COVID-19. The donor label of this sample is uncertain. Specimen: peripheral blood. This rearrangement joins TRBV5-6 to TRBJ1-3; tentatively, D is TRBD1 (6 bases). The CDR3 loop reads CASSEQGSSGNTIYF. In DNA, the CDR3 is TGTGCCAGCAGTGAACAGGGTTCCTCTGGAAACACCATATATTTT.